This entry lists 18 T cell receptor beta chains sequenced from one sample in a study of OX40 agonist ivuxolimab in advanced cancers. Here immunoSEQ multiplex PCR was the method, and the copy in TCRdb shows in-frame clones only, minus some. The sample holds about 69,000 clones; 70% to 90% are singletons and the top ten take roughly 6%. This sample comprised CD4+ or CD8+ T cells sorted from blood, obtained in a trial of the OX40 agonist ivuxolimab. These receptors came from an adult with an advanced solid tumor such as melanoma, head and neck, liver or kidney cancer.

The rearrangement links TRBV7-3 to TRBJ2-3; TRBD2 matches 9 bases. Trimming took 4 bases from V and 0 from J; bases not matched to a gene: 2. Germline loops: CDR1 SGHTA, CDR2 FQGTGA. The CDR3 length is 15 residues. In DNA, the CDR3 is TGTGCCAGCAGCTCCAGCGGGGGGAGCACAGATACGCAGTATTTT. Its protein is CASSSSGGSTDTQYF.

CDR3 in DNA: TGTGCCAGCAGCTTAGCAGGGGGCGGGCAGTACTTC. This translates into CASSLAGGGQYF. This sequence joins TRBV7-9 and TRBJ2-7; 7 bases are shared with TRBD1. The germline V gene encodes CDR1 SEHNR and CDR2 FQNEAQ (reference sequence). Losses at the gene ends were 0 bases for V and 9 bases for J; bases not matched to a gene: 2. The CDR3 has 12 amino acids.

The chain links TRBV4-3 to TRBJ1-2, with D perhaps TRBD1 (5 bases). Per germline, CDR1 LGHNA and CDR2 YSLEER. The length of the CDR3 is 13 residues. The V end lost 1 base, the J end lost 8 bases, and 11 bases lay between the germline ends. DNA of the CDR3: TGCGCCAGCAGCCAAGGGGACGGTGGGGGCTACACCTTC. It is translated as CASSQGDGGGYTF.

The chain has TRBV11-2 and TRBJ2-1; the match to TRBD1 covers 7 bases. The CDR3 has 16 amino acids. After removal of 6 bases from V and 0 bases from J, the junction contained 8 bases not matched to a gene. CDR1 and CDR2 (germline): SGHAT, FQNNGV. The CDR3 sequence is CASRTPGGSSYNEQFF. The CDR3 DNA follows: TGTGCCAGCAGAACTCCAGGGGGTAGCTCCTACAATGAGCAGTTCTTC.

V usage is TRBV7-6 and J usage is TRBJ1-2, with 7 bases lining up with TRBD1. The CDR3 has 17 residues. In germline, CDR1 is SGHVS, CDR2 FNYEAQ. V shed 5 bases and J 1 base; nucleotides not matched to a gene: 13. The CDR3 reads CASSPRQGGSNNYGYTF. CDR3 bases: TGTGCCAGCAGCCCTCGGCAGGGGGGGAGTAATAACTATGGCTACACCTTC.

The chain links TRBV6-5 to TRBJ1-5, with D possibly TRBD1 on 5 matching bases. The V end lost 2 bases, the J end lost 5 bases, and 10 bases lay between the germline ends. This CDR3 spans 14 amino acids. CDR1 and CDR2 from the germline V gene are MNHEY and SVGAGI. This CDR3 reads CASSYGGPDQPQHF. The CDR3 coding sequence is TGTGCCAGCAGTTACGGGGGACCGGATCAGCCCCAGCATTTT.

The rearrangement uses TRBV5-8 and TRBJ1-6, with a tentative D call TRBD1 (5 bases). The V gene lost 4 bases and the J gene lost 6 bases, with 11 bases spanning the gap. The CDR3 is 14 residues long. The germline CDR1 and CDR2 sequences are SGHTS and YDEGEE. The CDR3 loop reads CASSRGTVNSPLHF. CDR3 nucleotide sequence: TGTGCCAGCAGCCGAGGGACGGTTAATTCACCCCTCCACTTT. Full variable domain (rest looked up from reference TRBV5-8 and TRBJ1-6): EAGVTQSPTHLIKTRGQQATLRCSPISGHTSVYWYQQALGLGLQFLLWYDEGEERNRGNFPPRFSGRQFPNYSSELNVNALELEDSALYLCASSRGTVNSPLHFGNGTRLTVT.

The V gene is TRBV7-2, the J gene TRBJ2-5; D unclear. CDR1 SGHTA and CDR2 FQGNSA come from the germline V gene. The CDR3 is 14 residues long. Trimming shortened V by 2 bases and J by 0 bases, and 7 bases separated the two germline ends. In DNA, the CDR3 is TGTGCCAGCAGCTTAAACATTAACCAAGAGACCCAGTACTTC. This sequence encodes CASSLNINQETQYF.

The gene calls are TRBV7-6 and TRBJ2-1, with D perhaps assigned TRBD1 or TRBD2 (5 bases each). This CDR3 spans 16 amino acids. The V gene lost 10 bases and the J gene lost 0 bases, with 19 bases spanning the gap. Germline assignment: CDR1 SGHVS and CDR2 FNYEAQ. The CDR3 is CATTKVAGSSYNEQFF. The CDR3 nucleotides read TGTGCCACCACGAAGGTGGCAGGGAGCTCCTACAATGAGCAGTTCTTC.

This chain links TRBV5-1 with TRBJ1-4; possibly TRBD1 for D (6 bases). V lost 2 bases and J lost 5, with 10 bases in between. In germline, CDR1 is SGHRS, CDR2 YFSETQ. This CDR3 contains 14 residues. CDR3 coding DNA: TGCGCCAGCAGCTTCGGGGGCTCGAATGAAAAACTGTTTTTT. This codes for CASSFGGSNEKLFF. The full variable domain, with the rest looked up from reference TRBV5-1 and TRBJ1-4, is KAGVTQTPRYLIKTRGQQVTLSCSPISGHRSVSWYQQTPGQGLQFLFEYFSETQRNKGNFPGRFSGRQFSNSRSEMNVSTLELGDSALYLCASSFGGSNEKLFFGSGTQLSVL.

The J gene is TRBJ1-2, the V gene TRBV27; no clear D gene. CDR1 and CDR2 from the germline V gene are MNHEY and SMNVEV (reference sequence). CDR3 length: 14 amino acids. The V end lost 3 bases, the J end lost 0 bases, and 8 bases lay between the germline ends. The CDR3 loop is CASSFNGANYGYTF. The CDR3 nucleotides are TGTGCCAGCAGTTTTAACGGAGCTAACTATGGCTACACCTTC.

The J gene is TRBJ1-4, the V gene TRBV2; 10 nucleotides agree with TRBD1. Germline assignment: CDR1 SNHLY and CDR2 FYNNEI. This CDR3 has 18 amino acids. Trimming removed 6 bases from V and 0 bases from J; junction bases left unmatched: 10. CDR3 in DNA: TGTGCCAGCAGCCGACGGGACAGGGGAAGGGCAACTAATGAAAAACTGTTTTTT. Residues: CASSRRDRGRATNEKLFF.

The J gene is TRBJ1-2, the V gene TRBV7-9, with D perhaps TRBD1 (5 bases). Germline CDR1 and CDR2: SEHNR and FQNEAQ (reference sequence). Trimming removed 5 bases from V and 1 base from J, with 14 bases in between. There are 15 residues in the CDR3. The CDR3 DNA follows: TGTGCCAGCAGCCCAAGCGGCAGGGATAACTATGGCTACACCTTC. This sequence encodes CASSPSGRDNYGYTF.

This chain connects TRBV18 to TRBJ1-5, with D perhaps matching TRBD1 (5 bases). The CDR3 extends over 13 amino acids. The V end lost 6 bases, the J end lost 2 bases, and 8 bases lay between the germline ends. Per germline, CDR1 KGHSH and CDR2 LQKENI. The CDR3 region is CASSSGGNQPQHF. The DNA of the CDR3 is TGTGCCAGCTCTTCGGGGGGCAATCAGCCCCAGCATTTT. The full variable domain, its missing parts supplied by reference TRBV18 and TRBJ1-5, is NAGVMQNPRHLVRRRGQEARLRCSPMKGHSHVYWYRQLPEEGLKFMVYLQKENIIDESGMPKERFSAEFPKEGPSILRIQQVVRGDSAAYFCASSSGGNQPQHFGDGTRLSIL.

V and J are TRBV5-4 and TRBJ2-5, with no clear D. V was clipped by 4 bases and J by 1 base, with 5 bases between them. Germline V CDR1 and CDR2: SGHNT, YYREEE (reference sequence). The CDR3 totals 12 residues. For the CDR3, the DNA is TGTGCCAGCAGCCAGCCCCAAGAGACCCAGTACTTC. Encoded protein: CASSQPQETQYF.

This clone showed up just once. One junction end does not reproduce the germline sequence, and a read error may be involved. The rearrangement uses TRBV9 and TRBJ2-6, with D possibly being TRBD1 (6 bases). Per germline, CDR1 SGDLS and CDR2 YYNGEE. The CDR3 totals 16 residues. CDR3 DNA sequence: TGTGCCAGCAGCGTAGGACAGGCCCCTGGCGCCAACGTCCTGACTTTC. The encoded protein is CASSVGQAPGANVLTF.

This chain joins TRBV7-6 and TRBJ2-6, with a weak D call TRBD1 (5 bases). This CDR3 contains 17 residues. The V gene lost 3 bases and the J gene lost 0 bases, with 12 bases spanning the gap. Germline-derived CDR1 and CDR2 are SGHVS and FNYEAQ. For the CDR3, the DNA is TGTGCCAGCAGCTTTAGGACACCATCCTCTGGGGCCAACGTCCTGACTTTC. This encodes CASSFRTPSSGANVLTF.

The rearrangement links TRBV7-2 to TRBJ2-3, with D unclear. This CDR3 region has 12 residues. Germline V gene lookup returns CDR1 SGHTA and CDR2 FQGNSA. V was clipped by 4 bases and J by 5 bases, with 7 bases between them. This CDR3 is CASSSGRDTQYF. The CDR3 DNA reads as TGTGCCAGCAGCTCCGGTAGAGATACGCAGTATTTT. Looking up the rest from reference TRBV7-2 and TRBJ2-3 gives the full variable domain: GAGVSQSPSNKVTEKGKDVELRCDPISGHTALYWYRQSLGQGLEFLIYFQGNSAPDKSGLPSDRFSAERTGGSVSTLTIQRTQQEDSAVYLCASSSGRDTQYFGPGTRLTVL.